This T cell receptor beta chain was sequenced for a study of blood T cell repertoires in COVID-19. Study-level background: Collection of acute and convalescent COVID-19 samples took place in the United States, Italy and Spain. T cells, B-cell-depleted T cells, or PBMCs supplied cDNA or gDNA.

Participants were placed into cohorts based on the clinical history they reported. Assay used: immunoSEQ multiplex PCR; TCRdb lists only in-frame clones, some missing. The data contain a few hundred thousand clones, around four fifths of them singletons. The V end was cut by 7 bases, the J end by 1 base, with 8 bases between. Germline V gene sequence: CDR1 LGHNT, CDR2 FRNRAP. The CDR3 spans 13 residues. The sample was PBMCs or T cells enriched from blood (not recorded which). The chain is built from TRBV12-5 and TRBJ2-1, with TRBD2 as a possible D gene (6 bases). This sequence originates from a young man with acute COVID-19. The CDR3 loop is CASDSGSYNEQFF. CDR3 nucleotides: TGTGCTAGTGACAGCGGGTCCTACAATGAGCAGTTCTTC. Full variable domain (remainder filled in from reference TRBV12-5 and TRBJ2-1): DARVTQTPRHKVTEMGQEVTMRCQPILGHNTVFWYRQTMMQGLELLAYFRNRAPLDDSGMPKDRFSAEMPDATLATLKIQPSEPRDSAVYFCASDSGSYNEQFFGPGTRLTVL.